This T cell receptor (beta chain) was captured by sequencing in a study of shared clonotypes between healthy human individuals. The V and J ends lost 4 bases and 1 base, in that order; junction bases with no gene match: 4. CDR1 is SGDLS and CDR2 is YYNGEE in the germline V gene. The CDR3 extends over 14 amino acids. Findings and caveats of the study: Depth of sequencing was expected to influence donor clonotype sharing. Roughly 4.7% was the fraction of naive CD4 clonotypes found shared across several donors.

The repertoire was sequenced with immunoSEQ multiplex PCR; TCRdb's copy has only in-frame clones and lacks some. The data show 850,000 to 1,200,000 clones, roughly 80% seen once. In the case of this clone: The antigen remains undetermined.

The chain combines TRBV9 with TRBJ1-1; TRBD1 matches 7 bases. The receptor was derived from a man aged 18 to 30 in good health. The specimen sequenced was memory CD4+ T cells sorted from blood. Subset noted: CD45RA-negative fraction. The CDR3 reads CASSKGTANTEAFF. CDR3 nucleotides: TGTGCCAGCAGCAAGGGGACAGCGAACACTGAAGCTTTCTTT.